This T cell receptor (beta chain) was profiled in a study of post-analysis software for immune sequencing data. In the study overall: Relapsing-remitting, secondary progressive and progressive-relapsing multiple sclerosis courses were included.

TCR beta cDNA libraries had unique molecular identifiers. Between about 1 and 11 million T cells gave rise to approximately 520,000 cDNA molecules. MiXCR, run by TCRdb on the PCR reads, gives a single entry per CDR3 protein. The table records fewer than 850,000 distinct CDR3 sequences, less than 35% of them present only once. Whole-study findings and limits: People with multiple sclerosis had a significantly lower normalized Chao1 diversity than controls did. Patients had higher frequencies than controls of five TRBV segments, including TRBV5-6, TRBV5-1 and TRBV20-1. Samples from a shared batch, those prepared together, strongly co-clustered by F measure.

Points on this clonotype: What it binds is not known.

The CDR3 contains 14 residues. Trimming took off 0 bases at V and 1 base at J, with 7 bases between the two ends. CDR1 is SGHRS and CDR2 is YFSETQ in the germline V gene. The sequence was obtained from a girl aged 10 to 17 with multiple sclerosis. V is TRBV5-1 and J is TRBJ1-2; D gene ambiguous. Material for sequencing was blood. CDR3 sequence (DNA): TGCGCCAGCAGCTTGGAAGCGGTTAACTATGGCTACACCTTC. It encodes CASSLEAVNYGYTF. The full variable domain, completed using reference TRBV5-1 and TRBJ1-2, is KAGVTQTPRYLIKTRGQQVTLSCSPISGHRSVSWYQQTPGQGLQFLFEYFSETQRNKGNFPGRFSGRQFSNSRSEMNVSTLELGDSALYLCASSLEAVNYGYTFGSGTRLTVV.